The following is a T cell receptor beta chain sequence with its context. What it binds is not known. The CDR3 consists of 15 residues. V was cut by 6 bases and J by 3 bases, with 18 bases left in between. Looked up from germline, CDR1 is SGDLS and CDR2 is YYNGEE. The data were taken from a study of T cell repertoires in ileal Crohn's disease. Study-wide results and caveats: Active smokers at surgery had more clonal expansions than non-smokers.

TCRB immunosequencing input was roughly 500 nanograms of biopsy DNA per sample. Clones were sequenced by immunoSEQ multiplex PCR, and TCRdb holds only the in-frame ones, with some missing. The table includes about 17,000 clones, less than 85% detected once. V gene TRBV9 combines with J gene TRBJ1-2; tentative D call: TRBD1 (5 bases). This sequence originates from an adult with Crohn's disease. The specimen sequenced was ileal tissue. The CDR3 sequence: CASTGEEGRYYGYTF. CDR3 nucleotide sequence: TGTGCCAGCACGGGGGAAGAGGGGAGGTACTATGGCTACACCTTC.